This TCR beta chain is from a study of cytomegalovirus exposure and HLA in healthy donors. Background on the study: One earlier analysis, a look at about 179 million T cells, found 117 million unique TCR beta sequences.

General study points: About 87% or about 30% of the time was how often most TCR beta V segments were productive, according to an earlier analysis. Usually a TCR sequence was rare, but some public TCRs were found in many donors.

Both 60 Vbeta primers and 13 Jbeta primers went into the PCR. This table comes from immunoSEQ multiplex PCR, and its TCRdb copy is limited to in-frame clones, with some not included. Among roughly 100,000 clones listed, around 80% were seen once. To note about this clone: Antigen: not known.

This clonotype was sampled from a male donor in good health and CMV-seronegative. Source material: PBMCs.

CDR3 nucleotides: TGTGCCAGCACGGCCGGGGGCACTGAAGCTTTCTTT. Amino acids: CASTAGGTEAFF. The chain uses TRBV6-6 and TRBJ1-1; D is perhaps TRBD1 (5 bases). This CDR3 is 12 amino acids long. The ends were cut back, 7 bases at V and 4 bases at J, with 10 bases in the middle. Germline values: CDR1 MNHNY, CDR2 SVGAGI (reference sequence).